The TCR beta chain described here comes from a study of tissue T cells after allogeneic stem cell transplantation. Sequencing was performed with immunoSEQ multiplex PCR; in TCRdb, only in-frame clones are kept and a portion is missing. This table has some 24,000 clones, around 67% appearing once. The V gene's germline CDR1 is MNHEY and CDR2 SMNVEV (reference sequence). This CDR3 contains 14 residues. The V segment lost 4 bases and the J segment 6 bases; nucleotides outside the gene matches: 6. The V gene is TRBV27, the J gene TRBJ1-1; 9 bases align to TRBD1. The TCR sequence derives from an older female donor with lung cancer. The material was tissue from the ileum, obtained at autopsy. CDR3 in DNA: TGTGCCAGCAGTTGGGGGGACAGGGTCCCTGAAGCTTTCTTT. Encoded protein: CASSWGDRVPEAFF.